This T cell receptor beta chain was captured in a study of shared clonotypes between healthy human individuals. Measured with immunoSEQ multiplex PCR; TCRdb has only the in-frame clones, and not every one. The data hold millions of clones, with around 94% observed a single time. The CDR3 consists of 16 residues. CDR1 is SGDLS and CDR2 is YYNGEE in the germline V gene. After removal of 3 bases from V and 3 bases from J, the junction contained 7 bases not matched to a gene. This TCR came from a man aged 18 to 29 in good health. The sequenced sample was naive CD4+ T cells sorted from blood. Subset denoted: CD45RA+ positively selected. The J gene is TRBJ2-3, the V gene TRBV9; TRBD2 agrees at 10 bases. CDR3 protein: CASSGRTSGKTDTQYF. For the CDR3, the DNA is TGTGCCAGCAGCGGTCGGACTAGCGGAAAAACAGATACGCAGTATTTT. The variable domain in full, with the rest retrieved from reference TRBV9 and TRBJ2-3, is DSGVTQTPKHLITATGQRVTLRCSPRSGDLSVYWYQQSLDQGLQFLIQYYNGEERAKGNILERFSAQQFPDLHSELNLSSLELGDSALYFCASSGRTSGKTDTQYFGPGTRLTVL.